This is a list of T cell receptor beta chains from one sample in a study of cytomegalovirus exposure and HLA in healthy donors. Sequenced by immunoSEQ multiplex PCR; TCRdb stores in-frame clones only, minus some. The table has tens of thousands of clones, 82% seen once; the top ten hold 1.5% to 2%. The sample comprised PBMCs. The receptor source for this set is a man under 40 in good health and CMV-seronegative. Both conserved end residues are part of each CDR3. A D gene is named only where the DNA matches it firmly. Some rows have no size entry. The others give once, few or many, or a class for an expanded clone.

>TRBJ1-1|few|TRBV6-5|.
TGTGCCAGCAGTTACTCGATTCCCCAGGTCTCAGGAGCTTTCTTT
CASSYSIPQVSGAFF
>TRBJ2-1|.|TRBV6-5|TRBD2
TGTGCCAGCAGTTTGACTAGCGCTTCCTACAATGAGCAGTTCTTC
CASSLTSASYNEQFF
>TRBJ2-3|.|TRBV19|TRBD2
TGTGCCAGTAGTTCCCGGGGGGGCGGGAGCACAGATACGCAGTATTTT
CASSSRGGGSTDTQYF
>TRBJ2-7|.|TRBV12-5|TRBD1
TGTGCTAGTGGTTTGGCCACAGGGGGACAATACGAGCAGTACTTC
CASGLATGGQYEQYF
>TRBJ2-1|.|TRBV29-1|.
TGCAGCGTTGAAGACAGGGGCTCCTACAATGAGCAGTTCTTC
CSVEDRGSYNEQFF
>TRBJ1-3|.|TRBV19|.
TGTGCCAGTACCCCCCGTCCGGGGGGCGCCTCTGGAAACACCATATATTTT
CASTPRPGGASGNTIYF
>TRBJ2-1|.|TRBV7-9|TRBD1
TGTGCCAGCAGCTTAGGGACAGGGACCTACAATGAGCAGTTCTTC
CASSLGTGTYNEQFF
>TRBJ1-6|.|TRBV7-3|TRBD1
TGTGCCAGCAGCCCGGGACAGGATAATTCACCCCTCCACTTT
CASSPGQDNSPLHF
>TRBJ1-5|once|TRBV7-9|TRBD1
TGTGCCAGCAGCTTAGGCCCGGTGAGGGACAGGGGAGGGAATCAGCCCCAGCATTTT
CASSLGPVRDRGGNQPQHF
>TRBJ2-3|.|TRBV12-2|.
TGTGCAAGTCGCTTCCCTCGGGGCACTAGCGCGAGGCATTCAGATACGCAGTATTTT
CASRFPRGTSARHSDTQYF
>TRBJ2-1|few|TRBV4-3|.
TGCGCCAGCAGCCAAGGTGGGCGGGGAGCCTACAATGAGCAGTTCTTC
CASSQGGRGAYNEQFF
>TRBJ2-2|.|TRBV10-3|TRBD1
TGTGCCATCAGTGAGCCGGGGACAGGGGAGCCGGGGGAGCTGTTTTTT
CAISEPGTGEPGELFF
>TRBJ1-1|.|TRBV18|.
TGTGCCAGCTCACCACGGGCAGGGTGGGTCACTGAAGCTTTCTTT
CASSPRAGWVTEAFF
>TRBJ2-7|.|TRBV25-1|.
TGTGCCAGCAGGGGAGAGGACTACGAGCAGTACTTC
CASRGEDYEQYF
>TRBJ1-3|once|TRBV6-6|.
TGTGCCAGCAGGTCTAATACAGGGCTGGGAAACACCATATATTTT
CASRSNTGLGNTIYF
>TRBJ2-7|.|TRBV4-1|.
TGCGCCAGCAGCCCCGTTGGAGAAGCCCGAAAGTCATCCTACGAGCAGTACTTC
CASSPVGEARKSSYEQYF
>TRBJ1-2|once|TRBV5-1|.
TGCGCCAGCAGCTTGTCGTCTGGGGGCAATGGCTACACCTTC
CASSLSSGGNGYTF
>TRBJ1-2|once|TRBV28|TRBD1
TGTGCCAGCAGTCCCGACAGGGGGTTTGGCTACACCTTC
CASSPDRGFGYTF
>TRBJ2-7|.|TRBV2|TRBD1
TGTGCCAGCAGTACCGGGACAGGGACCGAGCAGTACTTC
CASSTGTGTEQYF
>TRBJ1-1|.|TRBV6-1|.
TGTGCCAGCAGTGAACCGGGGAGATCCGGCGGCACTGAAGCTTTCTTT
CASSEPGRSGGTEAFF
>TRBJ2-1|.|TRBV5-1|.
TGCGCCAGCAGCCCGAGGGGGGGGAACAATGAGCAGTTCTTC
CASSPRGGNNEQFF
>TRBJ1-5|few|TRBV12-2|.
TGTGCAAGTCGCCCCGGGACAGGAGACAATCAGCCCCAGCATTTT
CASRPGTGDNQPQHF
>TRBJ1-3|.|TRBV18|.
TGTGCCAGCTCACCGGCAGTGGGCACTGGAAACACCATATATTTT
CASSPAVGTGNTIYF
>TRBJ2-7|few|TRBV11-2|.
TGTGCCAGCAGCTCCCTTAGATTCCCCTACGAGCAGTACTTC
CASSSLRFPYEQYF
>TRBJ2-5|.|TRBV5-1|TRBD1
TGCGCCAGCAGCCCGGGCAGGGGGCTCCGAGAGACCCAGTACTTC
CASSPGRGLRETQYF
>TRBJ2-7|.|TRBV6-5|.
TGTGCCAGCAGTTACGGGGCAAGGTTTTGGTACGAGCAGTACTTC
CASSYGARFWYEQYF
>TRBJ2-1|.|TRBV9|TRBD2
TGTGCCAGCAGCGTAGGTTTTAGTGGCGGGGGGGCTGTCCAGTTCTTC
CASSVGFSGGGAVQFF
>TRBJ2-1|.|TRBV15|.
TGTGCCACCAGCAGAGTGGACGGGGGTTATGAGCAGTTCTTC
CATSRVDGGYEQFF
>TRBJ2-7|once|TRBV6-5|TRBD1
TGTGCCAGCAGTTCGGGACAGGGGGCGTCCTACGAGCAGTACTTC
CASSSGQGASYEQYF
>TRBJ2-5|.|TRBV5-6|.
TGTGCCAGCAGCTTGGCCCTACAAGAGACCCAGTACTTC
CASSLALQETQYF
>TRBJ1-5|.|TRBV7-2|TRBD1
TGTGCCAGCAGCATCGACAGGGGGATTGGTCAGCCCCAGCATTTT
CASSIDRGIGQPQHF
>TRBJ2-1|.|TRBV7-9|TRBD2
TGTGCCAGCAGCTTAATAGCGGGAGGCTTAAGTGAGCAGTTCTTC
CASSLIAGGLSEQFF
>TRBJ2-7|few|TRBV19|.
TGTGCCAGTAGTAAGTTGTCCGGGGGAGCCATATACGAGCAGTACTTC
CASSKLSGGAIYEQYF
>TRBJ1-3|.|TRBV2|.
TGTGCCAGCAGTGAAGCGCTTCTAGGGGAAATCTCTGGAAACACCATATATTTT
CASSEALLGEISGNTIYF
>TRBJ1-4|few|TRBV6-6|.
TGTGCCAGCAGTTATGGGAGGAATGAAAAACTGTTTTTT
CASSYGRNEKLFF
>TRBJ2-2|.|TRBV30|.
TGTGCCTGGAGTCAGGGTTTGAGTACCGGGGAGCTGTTTTTT
CAWSQGLSTGELFF
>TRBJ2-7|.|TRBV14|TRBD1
TGTGCCAGCAGCCCTACCGGGACAGGGTCCTATCAGCAGTACTTC
CASSPTGTGSYQQYF
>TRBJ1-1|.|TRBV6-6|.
TGTGCCAGCAGTTATGGAGGGGAAGCTTTCTTT
CASSYGGEAFF
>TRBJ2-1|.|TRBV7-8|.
TGTGCCAGCAGCTTAGCCTTTCGGAGTGAGCAGTTCTTC
CASSLAFRSEQFF
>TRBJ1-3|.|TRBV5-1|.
TGCGCCAGCAGCTTGGATGCGGGTTCTGGAAACACCATATATTTT
CASSLDAGSGNTIYF
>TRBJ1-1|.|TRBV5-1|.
TGCGCCAGCAGCTTGGACAGAAACACTGAAGCTTTCTTT
CASSLDRNTEAFF
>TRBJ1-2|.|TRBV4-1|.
TGCGCCAGCAGCCCGGTTGGAGAGATCTATGGCTACACCTTC
CASSPVGEIYGYTF
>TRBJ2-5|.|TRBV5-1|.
TGCGCCAGCAGCTTGGGACAACAACAAGAGACCCAGTACTTC
CASSLGQQQETQYF
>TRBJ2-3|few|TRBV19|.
TGTGCCACCTCCTTTGGACCGGGGGCAGATACGCAGTATTTT
CATSFGPGADTQYF
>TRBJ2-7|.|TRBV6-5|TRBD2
TGTGCCAGCAGTTACTCTAGCGGGAGGGCCTACGAGCAGTACTTC
CASSYSSGRAYEQYF
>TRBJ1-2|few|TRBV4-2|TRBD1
TGTGCCAGCAGCCAAGGTCGGGACAGGGTGCCCTATGGCTACACCTTC
CASSQGRDRVPYGYTF
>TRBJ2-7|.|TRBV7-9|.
TGTGCCAGCAGCCCCCCCGGGAGCTCCTACGAGCAGTACTTC
CASSPPGSSYEQYF
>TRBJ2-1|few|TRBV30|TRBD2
TGTGCCTGGAGTGGAAGCGGGGGCTCCTACAATGAGCAGTTCTTC
CAWSGSGGSYNEQFF
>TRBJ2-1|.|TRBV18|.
TGTGCCAGCTCACGGGCCCCCGGGACACCAACCTACAATGAGCAGTTCTTC
CASSRAPGTPTYNEQFF
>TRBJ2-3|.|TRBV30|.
TGTGCCGGGACCCCACTTAGTCTCGCAGATACGCAGTATTTT
CAGTPLSLADTQYF
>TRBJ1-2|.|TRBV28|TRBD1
TGTGCCAGCAGTTTATCCATCGACAGGGGAAGTGATGGCTACACCTTC
CASSLSIDRGSDGYTF
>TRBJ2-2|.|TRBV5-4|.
TGTGCCAGCAGCCGCAACCTAGGTAACACCGGGGAGCTGTTTTTT
CASSRNLGNTGELFF
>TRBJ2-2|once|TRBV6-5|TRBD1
TGTGCCAGCAGTCGCGACAGGGGGACCGGGGAGCTGTTTTTT
CASSRDRGTGELFF
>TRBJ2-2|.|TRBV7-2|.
TGTGCCAGCAGCTTAGTCGGGAACACCGGGGAGCTGTTTTTT
CASSLVGNTGELFF
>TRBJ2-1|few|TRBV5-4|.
TGTGCCAGCAGCTTGAGCAGGGGCCCCTACAATGAGCAGTTCTTC
CASSLSRGPYNEQFF